This T cell receptor (beta chain) is from a study of control samples from healthy donors and cancer patients. TCRdb's table, derived via immunoSEQ multiplex PCR, lists solely in-frame clones and lacks some. The repertoire consists of more than 35,000 clones, with about four fifths occurring once and the leading ten covering 20% to 25%. This CDR3 has 9 amino acids. The V gene's germline CDR1 is MRHNA and CDR2 SNTAGT. Between the trimmed V and J ends, which lost 8 bases and 9 bases, there was a span of 5 bases. The sample taken for sequencing was PBMCs. The rearrangement uses TRBV6-4 and TRBJ1-5; no firm D call. The source is an older woman with lung cancer. In DNA, the CDR3 is TGTGCCAGCCTGCGGCCCCAGCATTTT. Translated, it gives CASLRPQHF.